This is a list of T cell receptor beta chains from one sample in a study of Ad26.COV2.S vaccination and SARS-CoV-2 variants. The protocol was immunoSEQ multiplex PCR, while the TCRdb copy is restricted to in-frame clones and leaves out a portion. The sample includes about 680,000 clones, around 92% of them seen just once. The sample here was peripheral blood, taken in a trial of Ad26.COV2.S vaccine versus placebo. The receptors originated from a person between 18 and 60 years old who received the Ad26.COV2.S COVID-19 vaccine or a placebo. CDR3s include the opening cysteine and the closing phenylalanine or tryptophan. A D gene is named only where the DNA matches it firmly. Size is stated for part of the rows, as once, few or many counts, or as a class when the clone is expanded.

CDR3nt	CDR3aa	d_gene	j_gene	v_gene	abundance
TGTGCCAGCAGCCAAGATACGGGACAGGGATTGGACTATGGCTACACCTTC	CASSQDTGQGLDYGYTF	TRBD1	TRBJ1-2	TRBV4-2	NA
TGCGCCAGCAGCGCCGGGTCCAACCTCGGCGAGCAGTACTTC	CASSAGSNLGEQYF	NA	TRBJ2-7	TRBV5-1	NA
TGTGCCAGCAGCCCTTTTAACAACGACAACCCGGCCAATTCACCCCTCCACTTT	CASSPFNNDNPANSPLHF	NA	TRBJ1-6	TRBV4-2	once
TGTGCCAGCAGCTTGGGGATGAACTATGGCTACACCTTC	CASSLGMNYGYTF	NA	TRBJ1-2	TRBV7-9	NA
TGTGCCAGTAGGCCCGGGACAGGACAAACGAACACCGGGGAGCTGTTTTTT	CASRPGTGQTNTGELFF	TRBD1	TRBJ2-2	TRBV19	NA
TGTGCCAGCCAGGCTCGACCCTGGGACGAGCAGTACTTC	CASQARPWDEQYF	NA	TRBJ2-7	TRBV19	few
TGTGCCAGCGGTAGGACAGGCATCGCCGGGGAGCTGTTTTTT	CASGRTGIAGELFF	TRBD1	TRBJ2-2	TRBV27	NA
TGTGCCATCAGTGCCTCTCGGGACACTGAAGCTTTCTTT	CAISASRDTEAFF	NA	TRBJ1-1	TRBV10-3	once
TGTGCCAGCAGTTACGTTGAAGGATATCAGCCCCAGCATTTT	CASSYVEGYQPQHF	NA	TRBJ1-5	TRBV6-5	NA
TGTGCCAGCAGCGAGTATGGTAGCAGCATCACAGATACGCAGTATTTT	CASSEYGSSITDTQYF	NA	TRBJ2-3	TRBV4-2	NA
TGTGCCAGTAGTCTTCACCGACAGGAGGACTATGGCTACACCTTC	CASSLHRQEDYGYTF	NA	TRBJ1-2	TRBV19	once
TGTGCCAGCAGTAAGCTCACTGAAGCTTTCTTT	CASSKLTEAFF	NA	TRBJ1-1	TRBV25-1	NA
TGTGCCACCAGCAGAGACCCCACAGGGGGAAAACAGCCCCAGCATTTT	CATSRDPTGGKQPQHF	TRBD1	TRBJ1-5	TRBV15	NA
TGTGCCAGTAGACCAGGGGCCCTTTCCTACGAGCAGTACTTC	CASRPGALSYEQYF	NA	TRBJ2-7	TRBV19	NA
TGCGCCAGCAGCGTCCCCGGGACAGGGGTTCTGAACACTGAAGCTTTCTTT	CASSVPGTGVLNTEAFF	TRBD1	TRBJ1-1	TRBV5-1	NA
TGTGCCAGCAGTTACTCGAGCCCCGGGACAGACTACGAGCAGTACTTC	CASSYSSPGTDYEQYF	TRBD1	TRBJ2-7	TRBV6-5	NA
TGCGCCAGCAGCCCCCTCTACGGCTCTATCAGGGGCAAAGGCAATCAGCCCCAGCATTTT	CASSPLYGSIRGKGNQPQHF	NA	TRBJ1-5	TRBV4-3	NA
TGTGCCAGCAGCTTAGGGGGACAGGGGGCCGGGGAGCTGTTTTTT	CASSLGGQGAGELFF	TRBD1	TRBJ2-2	TRBV7-6	NA
TGTGCCAGCAGCCCAGGACTAGCGGGGGGTCAAGAGACCCAGTACTTC	CASSPGLAGGQETQYF	TRBD2	TRBJ2-5	TRBV5-4	NA
TGTGCCAGCAGCTTGTGGGACCGACCCGAGCAGTACTTC	CASSLWDRPEQYF	NA	TRBJ2-7	TRBV5-5	NA
TGTGCCAGCAGCCCCCGGTCCGGGACCCGGGGGAGCACAGATACGCAGTATTTT	CASSPRSGTRGSTDTQYF	NA	TRBJ2-3	TRBV7-9	NA
TGTGCTAGCAGCTTAGGACTAGCGGGAGACACAGATACGCAGTATTTT	CASSLGLAGDTDTQYF	TRBD2	TRBJ2-3	TRBV7-7	NA
TGTGCCAGCAGCTTAGTGGCAGATACGCAGTATTTT	CASSLVADTQYF	NA	TRBJ2-3	TRBV7-2	few
TGTGCCAGCAGCTTAGTTTCCCATAGCCTTACGGAGCAGTACTTC	CASSLVSHSLTEQYF	NA	TRBJ2-7	TRBV7-2	NA
TGTGCCAGCAGCCCACGCACAGATACGCAGTATTTT	CASSPRTDTQYF	NA	TRBJ2-3	TRBV7-8	NA
TGTGCCAGCAGCCAAGAAGGGGGAGAGGATGGCTACACCTTC	CASSQEGGEDGYTF	NA	TRBJ1-2	TRBV4-2	many
TGTGCCAGCATGACGGACTCCTACAATGAGCAGTTCTTC	CASMTDSYNEQFF	NA	TRBJ2-1	TRBV2	NA
TGTGCCAGCAGTTACTTTCAGGGGAGGGAGAACATTCAGTACTTC	CASSYFQGRENIQYF	NA	TRBJ2-4	TRBV6-2/TRBV6-3	NA
TGTGCCACCAGTGATCCCCGGGGAGGGGGTTCAGATACGCAGTATTTT	CATSDPRGGGSDTQYF	NA	TRBJ2-3	TRBV24-1	NA
TGTGCCAGCACTGAAGTCAGCTCCACAGATACGCAGTATTTT	CASTEVSSTDTQYF	NA	TRBJ2-3	TRBV6-1	NA
TGTGCCAGCCGGAGTGGGGGCAATCAGCCCCAGCATTTT	CASRSGGNQPQHF	NA	TRBJ1-5	TRBV10-3	few
TGCAGCGTTGGGGGTCTGTCGGCAGATACGCAGTATTTT	CSVGGLSADTQYF	NA	TRBJ2-3	TRBV29-1	NA
TGCAGTGCTAGTGGGACTAGCGGGATAAGGACAGATACGCAGTATTTT	CSASGTSGIRTDTQYF	TRBD2	TRBJ2-3	TRBV20-1	NA
TGTGCCAGTATACAGGTCGGGGAGCTGTTTTTT	CASIQVGELFF	NA	TRBJ2-2	TRBV19	NA
TGTGCCAGCAGTATCCGACAGCTACCGAGGGAGACCCAGTACTTC	CASSIRQLPRETQYF	NA	TRBJ2-5	TRBV27	NA
TGTGCCAGCAGTGAACAGGAGAACACTGAAGCTTTCTTT	CASSEQENTEAFF	NA	TRBJ1-1	TRBV2	NA
TGCGGCTCACGGGACCACACCGGGGAGCTGTTTTTT	CGSRDHTGELFF	NA	TRBJ2-2	TRBV10-1	NA
TGTGCCAGCTCTCAGGACAGGGGAAATGAAAAACTGTTTTTT	CASSQDRGNEKLFF	TRBD1	TRBJ1-4	TRBV7-2	NA
TGTGCCAGCAGCTCGTTAGGAAGGGGGGGGGCGGAGACCCAGTACTTC	CASSSLGRGGAETQYF	NA	TRBJ2-5	TRBV7-8	few
TGTGCCAGCAGCCACGAGGGGGCGCGGAATTCACCCCTCCACTTT	CASSHEGARNSPLHF	TRBD1	TRBJ1-6	TRBV3-1/TRBV3-2	NA
TGTGCCTGGAGTCCGGGGACTCAAGAGACCCAGTACTTC	CAWSPGTQETQYF	NA	TRBJ2-5	TRBV30	once
TGCAGTGCTGGTGGAGGGCACGGGGCTGGCTACACCTTC	CSAGGGHGAGYTF	NA	TRBJ1-2	TRBV20-1	NA
TGTGCCAGCAGCTTAGCCCAATTGGGGGAGACCCAGTACTTC	CASSLAQLGETQYF	NA	TRBJ2-5	TRBV7-6	NA
TGTGCCAGCGGGGGGCAGGTTTCTGGAAACACCATATATTTT	CASGGQVSGNTIYF	NA	TRBJ1-3	TRBV6-5	NA
TGTGCCAGCAGCCCCTCGGGTGACACTGAAGCTTTCTTT	CASSPSGDTEAFF	NA	TRBJ1-1	TRBV7-9	NA
TGTGCCAGCAGAGGGGGAGGCGAAGCTTTCTTT	CASRGGGEAFF	NA	TRBJ1-1	TRBV3-1/TRBV3-2	once